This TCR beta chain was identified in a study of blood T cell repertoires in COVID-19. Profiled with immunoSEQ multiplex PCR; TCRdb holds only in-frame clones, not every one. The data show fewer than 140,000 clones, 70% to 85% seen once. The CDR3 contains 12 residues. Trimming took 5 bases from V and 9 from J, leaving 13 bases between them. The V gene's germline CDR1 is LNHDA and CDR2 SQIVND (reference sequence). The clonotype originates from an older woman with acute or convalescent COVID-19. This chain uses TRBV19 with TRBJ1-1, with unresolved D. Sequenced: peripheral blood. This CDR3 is CASSVGVGKAFF. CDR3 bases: TGTGCCAGTAGTGTGGGCGTCGGTAAAGCTTTCTTT.